This T cell receptor beta chain was captured by sequencing in a study of cytotoxic CD8 clonotypes in ibrutinib-treated CLL. Study information: Of the patients, about twelve were relapsed/refractory, under 16 treatment-naive and about 17 IGHV unmutated.

Study-level findings and limits: Sampling times, which were not matched between the groups, differed between sustained-remission patients and progressing patients.

On this clone: What it recognizes is unknown.

Germline V gene sequence: CDR1 MNHNY, CDR2 SVGAGI (reference sequence). The CDR3 has 16 residues. V was trimmed by 7 bases and J by 2 bases, leaving 19 bases between them. Target depth was 1 in 200,000 to 1 in 1 million T cells, about 10x per clonotype. Assay: immunoSEQ multiplex PCR; the TCRdb copy retains only in-frame clones and omits some. The profile covers about 310,000 clones, with just under 80% appearing a single time and about 6.7% taken by the ten largest. The sequence was obtained from a human donor with chronic lymphocytic leukemia. The source material was PBMCs, sampled before ibrutinib treatment. This chain links TRBV6-6 with TRBJ2-3; TRBD2 is a possible D gene (5 bases). CDR3 in amino acids: CASTPEAVDNTDTQYF. In nucleotides, the CDR3 is TGTGCCAGCACCCCGGAAGCGGTAGATAACACAGATACGCAGTATTTT.